The T cell receptor beta chain described here comes from a study of blood T cell repertoires in COVID-19. V was trimmed by 0 bases and J by 0 bases, leaving 6 bases between them. Germline CDR1 is SGHTA and CDR2 is FQGNSA. The CDR3 is made up of 15 amino acids. Here immunoSEQ multiplex PCR was the method, and the copy in TCRdb shows in-frame clones only, minus some. The sample yields 40,000 to 65,000 clones, about 86% seen once. Sequenced material: peripheral blood. This sequence originates from a man between 65 and 80 years old with active COVID-19. V gene TRBV7-2 combines with J gene TRBJ1-3; unclear D gene. The CDR3 DNA sequence: TGTGCCAGCAGCTTAGCGGCCAGCTCTGGAAACACCATATATTTT. As protein: CASSLAASSGNTIYF. Full variable domain (remainder filled in from reference TRBV7-2 and TRBJ1-3): GAGVSQSPSNKVTEKGKDVELRCDPISGHTALYWYRQSLGQGLEFLIYFQGNSAPDKSGLPSDRFSAERTGGSVSTLTIQRTQQEDSAVYLCASSLAASSGNTIYFGEGSWLTVV.